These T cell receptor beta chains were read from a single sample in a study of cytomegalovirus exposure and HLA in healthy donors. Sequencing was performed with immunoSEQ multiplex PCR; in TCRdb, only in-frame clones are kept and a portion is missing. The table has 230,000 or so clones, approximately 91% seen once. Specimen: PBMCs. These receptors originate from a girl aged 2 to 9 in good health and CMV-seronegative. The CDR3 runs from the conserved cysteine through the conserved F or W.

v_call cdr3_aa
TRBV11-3 CASSKGAGELFF
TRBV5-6 CASSRPSGGYNEQFF
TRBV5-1 CASSLGLAGADEQFF
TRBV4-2 CASSQAWTGSSYNSPLHF
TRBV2 CASSGHPIGSFGNIQYF
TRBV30 CAWSTGAGGNEQFF
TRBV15 CATSLQGGYQETQYF
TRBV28 CASSSEPVYYGYTF
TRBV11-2 CASSLGQSTDTQYF
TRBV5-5 CASSSPTDTQYF
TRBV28 CASRPGYSNQPQHF
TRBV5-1 CASSLAMGGGYNEQFF
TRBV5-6 CASSLVDTYEQYF
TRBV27 CASSLRGYREETQYF
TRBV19 CASTLTVNSYEQYF
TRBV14 CASSPPGLATDTQYF
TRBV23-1 CASSQSGSQETQYF
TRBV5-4 CASSFGAGGALGNEQFF